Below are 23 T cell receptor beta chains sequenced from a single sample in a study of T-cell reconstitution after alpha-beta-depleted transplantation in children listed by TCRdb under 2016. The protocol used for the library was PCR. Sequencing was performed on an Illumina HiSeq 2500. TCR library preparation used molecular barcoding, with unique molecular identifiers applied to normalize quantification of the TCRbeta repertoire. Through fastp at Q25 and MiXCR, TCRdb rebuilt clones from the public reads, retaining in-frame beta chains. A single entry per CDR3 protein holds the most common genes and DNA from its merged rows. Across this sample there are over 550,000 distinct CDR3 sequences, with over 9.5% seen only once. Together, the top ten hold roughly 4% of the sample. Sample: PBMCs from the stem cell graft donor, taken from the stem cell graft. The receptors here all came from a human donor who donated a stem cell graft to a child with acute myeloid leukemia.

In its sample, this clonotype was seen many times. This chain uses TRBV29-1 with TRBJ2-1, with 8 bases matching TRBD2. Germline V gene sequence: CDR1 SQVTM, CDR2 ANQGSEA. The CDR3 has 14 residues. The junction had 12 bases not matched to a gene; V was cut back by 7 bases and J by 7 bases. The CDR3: CSAPVGSGGNEQFF. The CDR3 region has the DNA TGCAGCGCCCCCGTGGGGAGCGGGGGAAATGAGCAGTTCTTC.

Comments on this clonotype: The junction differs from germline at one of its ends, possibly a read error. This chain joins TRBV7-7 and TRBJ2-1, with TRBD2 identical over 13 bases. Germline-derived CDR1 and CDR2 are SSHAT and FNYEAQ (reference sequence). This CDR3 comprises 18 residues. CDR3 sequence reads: CASSRLAGGLSSYSEQFF. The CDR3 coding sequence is TGTGCTAGCAGCCGACTAGCGGGAGGCCTAAGCTCCTACAGTGAGCAGTTCTTC.

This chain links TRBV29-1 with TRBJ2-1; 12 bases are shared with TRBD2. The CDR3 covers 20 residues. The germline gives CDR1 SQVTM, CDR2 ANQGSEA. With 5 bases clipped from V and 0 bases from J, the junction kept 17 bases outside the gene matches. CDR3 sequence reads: CSVKSRGLAGTFSSYNEQFF. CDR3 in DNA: TGCAGCGTTAAATCCCGCGGACTAGCGGGAACCTTTAGCTCCTACAATGAGCAGTTCTTC.

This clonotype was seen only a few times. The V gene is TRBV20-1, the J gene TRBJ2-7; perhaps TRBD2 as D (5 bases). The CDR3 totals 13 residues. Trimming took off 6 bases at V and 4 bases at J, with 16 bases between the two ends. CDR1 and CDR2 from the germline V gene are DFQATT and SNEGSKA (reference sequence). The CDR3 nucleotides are TGCAGTGCGGACTTAGGCGGGCAGTACGAGCAGTACTTC. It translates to CSADLGGQYEQYF.

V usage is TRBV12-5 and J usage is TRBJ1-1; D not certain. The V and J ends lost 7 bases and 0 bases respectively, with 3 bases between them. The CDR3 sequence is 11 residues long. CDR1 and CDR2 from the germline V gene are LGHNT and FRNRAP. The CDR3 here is CASALNTEAFF. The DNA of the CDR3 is TGTGCTAGTGCCCTGAACACTGAAGCTTTCTTT. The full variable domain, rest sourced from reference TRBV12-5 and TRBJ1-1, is DARVTQTPRHKVTEMGQEVTMRCQPILGHNTVFWYRQTMMQGLELLAYFRNRAPLDDSGMPKDRFSAEMPDATLATLKIQPSEPRDSAVYFCASALNTEAFFGQGTRLTVV.

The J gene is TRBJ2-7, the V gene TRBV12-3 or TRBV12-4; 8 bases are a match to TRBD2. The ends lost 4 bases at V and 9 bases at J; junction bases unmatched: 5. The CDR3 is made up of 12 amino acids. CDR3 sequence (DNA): TGTGCCAGCAGTTCTCCCGGGGGGGGGCAGTACTTC. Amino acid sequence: CASSSPGGGQYF.

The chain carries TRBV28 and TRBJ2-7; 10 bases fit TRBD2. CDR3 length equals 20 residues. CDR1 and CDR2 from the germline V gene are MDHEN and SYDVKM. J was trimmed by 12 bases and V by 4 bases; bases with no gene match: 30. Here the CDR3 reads CASSSYVGDMWGAGGPVPYF. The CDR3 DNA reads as TGTGCCAGCAGTTCATATGTAGGGGATATGTGGGGAGCGGGAGGGCCGGTTCCGTACTTC. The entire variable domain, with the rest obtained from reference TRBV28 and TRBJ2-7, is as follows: DVKVTQSSRYLVKRTGEKVFLECVQDMDHENMFWYRQDPGLGLRLIYFSYDVKMKEKGDIPEGYSVSREKKERFSLILESASTNQTSMYLCASSSYVGDMWGAGGPVPYFGPGTRLTVT.

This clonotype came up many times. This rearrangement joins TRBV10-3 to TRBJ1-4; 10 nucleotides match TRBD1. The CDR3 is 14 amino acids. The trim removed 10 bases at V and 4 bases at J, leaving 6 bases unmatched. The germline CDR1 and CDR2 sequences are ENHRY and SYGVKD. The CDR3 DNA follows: TGTGCCACCAGACAGGGGGCGGGTAATGAAAAACTGTTTTTT. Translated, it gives CATRQGAGNEKLFF.

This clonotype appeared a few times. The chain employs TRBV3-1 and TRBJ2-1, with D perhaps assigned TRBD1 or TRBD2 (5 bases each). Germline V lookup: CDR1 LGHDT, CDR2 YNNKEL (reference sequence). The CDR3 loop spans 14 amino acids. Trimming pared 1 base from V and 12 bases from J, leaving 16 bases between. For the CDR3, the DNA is TGTGCCAGCAGCCAAGCTTCGGGACGGGAAACGCAGTTCTTC. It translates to CASSQASGRETQFF.

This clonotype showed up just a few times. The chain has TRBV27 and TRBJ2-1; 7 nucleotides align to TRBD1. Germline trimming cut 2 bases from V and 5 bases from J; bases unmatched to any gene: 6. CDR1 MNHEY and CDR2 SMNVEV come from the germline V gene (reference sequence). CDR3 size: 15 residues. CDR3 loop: CASSLRTGFNNEQFF. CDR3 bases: TGTGCCAGCAGTTTAAGGACAGGATTTAACAATGAGCAGTTCTTC.

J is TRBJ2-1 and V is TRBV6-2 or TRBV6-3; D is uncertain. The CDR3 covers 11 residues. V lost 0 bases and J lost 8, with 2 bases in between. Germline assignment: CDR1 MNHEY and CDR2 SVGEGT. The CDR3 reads CASSYSYEQFF. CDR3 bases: TGTGCCAGCAGTTACTCATATGAGCAGTTCTTC.

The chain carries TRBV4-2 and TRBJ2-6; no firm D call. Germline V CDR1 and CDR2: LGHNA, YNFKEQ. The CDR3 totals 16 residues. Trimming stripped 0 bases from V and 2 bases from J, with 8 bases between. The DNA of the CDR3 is TGTGCCAGCAGCCAAGAACCGCCCCCTGGGGCCAACGTCCTGACTTTC. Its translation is CASSQEPPPGANVLTF.

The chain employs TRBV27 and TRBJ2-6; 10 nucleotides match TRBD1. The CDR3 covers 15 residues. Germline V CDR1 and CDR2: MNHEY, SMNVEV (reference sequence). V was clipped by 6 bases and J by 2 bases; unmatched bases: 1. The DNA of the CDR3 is TGTGCCAGCAGGGGGACAGGGGCTGGGGCCAACGTCCTGACTTTC. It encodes CASRGTGAGANVLTF.

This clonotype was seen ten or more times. CDR3 coding DNA: TGTGCCAGCCGACTAGCGCAAACCGGGGAGCTGTTTTTT. It yields the protein CASRLAQTGELFF. This chain joins TRBV12-3 or TRBV12-4 and TRBJ2-2, with 8 bases lining up with TRBD2. Trimming removed 8 bases from V and 5 bases from J; junction bases left unmatched: 4. CDR3 length: 13 residues.

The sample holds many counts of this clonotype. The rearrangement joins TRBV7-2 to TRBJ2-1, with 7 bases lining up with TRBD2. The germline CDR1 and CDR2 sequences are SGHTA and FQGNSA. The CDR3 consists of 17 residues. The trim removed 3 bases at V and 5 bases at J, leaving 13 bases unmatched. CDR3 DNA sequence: TGTGCCAGCAGCTTTTCTTCTCGGGCTAGCGGAAACAATGAGCAGTTCTTC. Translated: CASSFSSRASGNNEQFF.

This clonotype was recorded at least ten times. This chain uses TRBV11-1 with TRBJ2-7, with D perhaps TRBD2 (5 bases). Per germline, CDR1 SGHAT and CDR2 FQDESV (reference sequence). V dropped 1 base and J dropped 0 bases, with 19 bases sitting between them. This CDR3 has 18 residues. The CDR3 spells CASSLVERPPRTSYEQYF. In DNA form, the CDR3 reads TGTGCCAGCAGCTTAGTGGAGCGGCCCCCTAGAACCTCCTACGAGCAGTACTTC.

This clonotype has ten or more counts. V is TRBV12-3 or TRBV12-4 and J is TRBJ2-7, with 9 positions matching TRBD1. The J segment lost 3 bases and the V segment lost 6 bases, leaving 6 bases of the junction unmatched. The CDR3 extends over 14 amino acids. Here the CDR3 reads CASSHRDRDYEQYF. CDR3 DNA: TGTGCCAGCAGCCACCGGGACAGGGACTACGAGCAGTACTTC.

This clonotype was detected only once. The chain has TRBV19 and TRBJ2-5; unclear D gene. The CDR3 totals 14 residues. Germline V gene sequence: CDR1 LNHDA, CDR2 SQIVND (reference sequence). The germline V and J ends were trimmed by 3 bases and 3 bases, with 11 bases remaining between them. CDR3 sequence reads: CASSMAGPEETQYF. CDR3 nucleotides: TGTGCCAGTAGTATGGCTGGGCCCGAAGAGACCCAGTACTTC.

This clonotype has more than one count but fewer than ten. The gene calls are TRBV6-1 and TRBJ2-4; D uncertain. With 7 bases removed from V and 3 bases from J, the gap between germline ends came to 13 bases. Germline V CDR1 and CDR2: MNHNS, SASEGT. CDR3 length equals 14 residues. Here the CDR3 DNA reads TGTGCCAGCACCCTAACCCCGAGCAAAAACATTCAGTACTTC. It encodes CASTLTPSKNIQYF.

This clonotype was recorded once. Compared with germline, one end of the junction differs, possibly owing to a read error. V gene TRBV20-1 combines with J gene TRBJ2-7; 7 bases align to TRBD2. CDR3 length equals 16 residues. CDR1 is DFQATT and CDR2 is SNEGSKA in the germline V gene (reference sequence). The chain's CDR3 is CSTSSQSLTGGGEQYF. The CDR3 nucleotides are TGCAGTACTAGTTCTCAGTCGTTGACGGGAGGAGGCGAGCAGTACTTC.

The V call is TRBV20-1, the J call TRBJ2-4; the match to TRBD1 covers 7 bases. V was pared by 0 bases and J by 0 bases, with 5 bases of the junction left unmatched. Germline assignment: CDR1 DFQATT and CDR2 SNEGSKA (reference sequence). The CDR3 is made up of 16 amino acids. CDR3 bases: TGCAGTGCTAGAGATATAAAGGGGGCAGCCAAAAACATTCAGTACTTC. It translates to CSARDIKGAAKNIQYF.

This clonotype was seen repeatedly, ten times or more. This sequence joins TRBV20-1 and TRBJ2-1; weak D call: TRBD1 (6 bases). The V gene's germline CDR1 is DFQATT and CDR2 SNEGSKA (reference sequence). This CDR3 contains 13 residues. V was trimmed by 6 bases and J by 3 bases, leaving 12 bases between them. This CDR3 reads CSAQGIYYNEQFF. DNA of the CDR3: TGCAGTGCCCAGGGGATTTACTACAATGAGCAGTTCTTC.

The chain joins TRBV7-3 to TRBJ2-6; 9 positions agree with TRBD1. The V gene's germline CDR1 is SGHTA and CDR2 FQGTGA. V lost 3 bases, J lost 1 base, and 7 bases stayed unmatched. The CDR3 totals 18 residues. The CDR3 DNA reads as TGTGCCAGCAGCTTGCCCGACAGGGGGATTTCTGGGGCCAACGTCCTGACTTTC. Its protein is CASSLPDRGISGANVLTF.